The 19 T cell receptor beta chains below all came from one sample that was sequenced in a study of T cell changes during pregnancy in multiple sclerosis. TCRdb's table, derived via immunoSEQ multiplex PCR, lists solely in-frame clones and lacks some. The profile covers more than 35,000 clones, with roughly 93% appearing a single time and about 0.39% taken by the ten largest. The sequences come from CD4+ T cells from peripheral blood mononuclear cells, collected in the second trimester of pregnancy. The receptors here all came from a female donor with multiple sclerosis, enrolled in a pregnancy study.

This chain connects TRBV7-2 to TRBJ2-2; D possibly corresponds to TRBD2 (6 bases). CDR3 length: 16 amino acids. The ends were cut back, 5 bases at V and 0 bases at J, with 13 bases in the middle. Germline CDR1 and CDR2: SGHTA and FQGNSA. The CDR3 is CASSPRTMSNTGELFF. As DNA, the CDR3 is TGTGCCAGCAGCCCCAGGACTATGTCGAACACCGGGGAGCTGTTTTTT.

This chain connects TRBV14 to TRBJ2-1, with TRBD2 as a possible D gene (6 bases). The CDR3 contains 14 residues. Germline lookup yields CDR1 SGHDN and CDR2 FVKESK. The ends were cut back, 0 bases at V and 7 bases at J, with 10 bases in the middle. Here the CDR3 DNA reads TGTGCCAGCAGCCAAGATCTAGCGCGGAATGAGCAGTTCTTC. This gives the protein CASSQDLARNEQFF.

The chain has TRBV7-2 and TRBJ2-7, with 10 bases that match TRBD2. Germline V gene data show CDR1 as SGHTA and CDR2 as FQGNSA. This CDR3 comprises 16 residues. V lost 1 base, J lost 5 bases, and 8 bases stayed unmatched. The CDR3 DNA is TGTGCCAGCAGCTTAGGTAGTACTAGCGGGAACCACGAGCAGTACTTC. This translates into CASSLGSTSGNHEQYF. The full variable domain, in which reference TRBV7-2 and TRBJ2-7 provide the parts outside the CDR3, is GAGVSQSPSNKVTEKGKDVELRCDPISGHTALYWYRQSLGQGLEFLIYFQGNSAPDKSGLPSDRFSAERTGGSVSTLTIQRTQQEDSAVYLCASSLGSTSGNHEQYFGPGTRLTVT.

The chain recombines TRBV28 with TRBJ2-3, with TRBD2 matching 13 bases. Germline V gene lookup returns CDR1 MDHEN and CDR2 SYDVKM. CDR3 size: 21 residues. Trimming took 3 bases from V and 0 from J; bases not matched to a gene: 15. The CDR3 DNA reads TGTGCCAGCAGTTTTCTCGGGGGACTAGCGGGACTTTCAGCTAGCACAGATACGCAGTATTTT. Amino acid sequence: CASSFLGGLAGLSASTDTQYF.

The chain recombines TRBV7-8 with TRBJ1-2; weak D call: TRBD1 (6 bases). This CDR3 region has 14 residues. V lost 0 bases and J 2 bases, leaving 7 bases between the germline ends. Germline V lookup: CDR1 SGHVS, CDR2 FQNEAQ. For the CDR3, the DNA is TGTGCCAGCAGCTTAGCGCAGGGGAACTATGGCTACACCTTC. It specifies CASSLAQGNYGYTF. The whole variable domain, remainder taken from reference TRBV7-8 and TRBJ1-2, is GAGVSQSPRYKVAKRGQDVALRCDPISGHVSLFWYQQALGQGPEFLTYFQNEAQLDKSGLPSDRFFAERPEGSVSTLKIQRTQQEDSAVYLCASSLAQGNYGYTFGSGTRLTVV.

The V call is TRBV2, the J call TRBJ1-2; TRBD1 matches at 7 bases. Germline V gives CDR1 SNHLY, CDR2 FYNNEI. V lost 7 bases to trimming and J lost 5 bases; unmatched junction nucleotides: 7. The CDR3 covers 13 residues. The CDR3 loop reads CASKGAGVYGYTF. The CDR3 nucleotides are TGTGCCAGCAAGGGGGCAGGGGTTTATGGCTACACCTTC.

This chain connects TRBV5-5 to TRBJ2-7; 7 bases map to TRBD2. CDR1 is SGHKS and CDR2 is YYEKEE in the germline V gene (reference sequence). V shed 6 bases and J 2 bases; nucleotides not matched to a gene: 8. The CDR3 totals 14 residues. CDR3 protein: CASTQVGGAYEQYF. In nucleotides, the CDR3 is TGTGCCAGCACCCAGGTGGGGGGGGCCTACGAGCAGTACTTC.

V and J are TRBV4-1 and TRBJ2-7; tentatively, D is TRBD1 (6 bases). V lost 3 bases and J 9 bases, leaving 18 bases between the germline ends. This CDR3 spans 14 amino acids. CDR1 and CDR2 (germline): MGHRA, YSYEKL. The CDR3 is CASSHNRVTTAQYF. The CDR3 DNA sequence: TGCGCCAGCAGCCACAACAGGGTTACTACGGCGCAGTACTTC.

The chain links TRBV10-3 to TRBJ1-1; D is possibly TRBD1 (5 bases). Between the trimmed V and J ends, which lost 6 bases and 3 bases, there was a span of 11 bases. The length of the CDR3 is 13 residues. The germline V gene has CDR1 ENHRY and CDR2 SYGVKD. The CDR3 nucleotides read TGTGCCATCAGGGGGCGTAGGGACACTGAAGCTTTCTTT. Its translation is CAIRGRRDTEAFF.

This chain's CDR3 is CASSLARGAGELFF. CDR3 bases: TGTGCCAGCAGCTTAGCCAGGGGGGCCGGGGAGCTGTTTTTT. V and J are TRBV11-3 and TRBJ2-2; D possibly corresponds to TRBD1 (7 bases). The CDR3 spans 14 residues. The ends were cut back, 1 base at V and 6 bases at J, with 9 bases in the middle. Germline V gene data show CDR1 as SGHNT and CDR2 as YENEEA.

The gene calls are TRBV5-6 and TRBJ2-4; no reliable D call. The CDR3 runs 12 residues. Trimming removed 3 bases from V and 1 base from J, with 2 bases in between. Germline assignment: CDR1 SGHDT and CDR2 YYEEEE. The CDR3 nucleotides are TGTGCCAGCAGCTCGGCCAAAAACATTCAGTACTTC. It encodes CASSSAKNIQYF. The full variable domain, in which reference TRBV5-6 and TRBJ2-4 provide the parts outside the CDR3, is DAGVTQSPTHLIKTRGQQVTLRCSPKSGHDTVSWYQQALGQGPQFIFQYYEEEERQRGNFPDRFSGHQFPNYSSELNVNALLLGDSALYLCASSSAKNIQYFGAGTRLSVL.

The J gene is TRBJ2-2, the V gene TRBV19, with D possibly matching TRBD1 (5 bases). V lost 2 bases and J lost 7, with 14 bases in between. Germline CDR1 is LNHDA and CDR2 is SQIVND (reference sequence). The CDR3 covers 15 residues. Written as DNA, the CDR3 is TGTGCCAGTAGTATAAGGGTAGGGGTTCTCGGGGAGCTGTTTTTT. It specifies CASSIRVGVLGELFF.

The chain links TRBV9 to TRBJ2-7, with TRBD2 identical over 12 bases. V gave up 3 bases and J gave up 7 bases; unmatched junction bases: 8. The CDR3 runs to 15 residues. Germline CDR1 SGDLS, CDR2 YYNGEE. The chain's CDR3 is CASSGILAGGSEQYF. The CDR3, as DNA: TGTGCCAGCAGCGGAATCCTAGCGGGAGGGAGTGAGCAGTACTTC.

The chain uses TRBV7-8 and TRBJ2-5; tentative D call: TRBD1 (7 bases). CDR1 SGHVS and CDR2 FQNEAQ come from the germline V gene. The CDR3 sequence is 14 residues long. The V end lost 3 bases, the J end lost 4 bases, and 12 bases lay between the germline ends. CDR3 loop: CASSLARGAETQYF. The CDR3 DNA reads as TGTGCCAGCAGCTTGGCCAGGGGGGCAGAGACCCAGTACTTC.

The chain is built from TRBV5-1 and TRBJ1-4; D gene ambiguous. Trimming left V 0 bases short and J 1 base short, with 10 bases between. This CDR3 region has 16 residues. Germline V gene lookup returns CDR1 SGHRS and CDR2 YFSETQ. In DNA, the CDR3 is TGCGCCAGCAGCTTGGGTAGCGGGAAAACTAATGAAAAACTGTTTTTT. Translating gives CASSLGSGKTNEKLFF.

The chain uses TRBV9 and TRBJ1-2, with 7 nucleotides matching TRBD1. CDR3 length: 12 residues. Per the germline V gene, CDR1 is SGDLS and CDR2 is YYNGEE. Trimming took 8 bases from V and 8 from J; bases not matched to a gene: 9. The CDR3 sequence: CASEGGRGGYTF. The CDR3 coding sequence is TGTGCCAGTGAAGGGGGCAGAGGGGGCTACACCTTC.

The chain combines TRBV18 with TRBJ1-5; the D gene is possibly TRBD1 (6 bases). Germline V gene data show CDR1 as KGHSH and CDR2 as LQKENI. Trimming left V 1 base short and J 5 bases short, with 6 bases between. The length of the CDR3 is 13 residues. CDR3 region: CASSPHRDQPQHF. The DNA of the CDR3 is TGTGCCAGCTCACCACACAGGGATCAGCCCCAGCATTTT.

The rearrangement joins TRBV9 to TRBJ2-1, with a tentative D call TRBD1 (6 bases). With 0 bases removed from V and 0 bases from J, the gap between germline ends came to 10 bases. The V gene's germline CDR1 is SGDLS and CDR2 YYNGEE. This CDR3 is built from 16 residues. The CDR3, as DNA: TGTGCCAGCAGCGTAGCATGGGGGCCCTCCTACAATGAGCAGTTCTTC. Protein: CASSVAWGPSYNEQFF.

This chain joins TRBV6-4 and TRBJ1-2, with no clear D. CDR3 length: 13 residues. Trimming pared 4 bases from V and 9 bases from J, leaving 15 bases between. CDR1 is MRHNA, CDR2 SNTAGT, per germline. CDR3 bases: TGTGCCAGCAGTGTGCGGGTTTCTCCTCGCTACACCTTC. This sequence encodes CASSVRVSPRYTF.